These 14 T cell receptor beta chains share one sample of origin, sequenced in a study of blood T cell repertoires in COVID-19. TCRdb keeps only in-frame clones here, not all; method: immunoSEQ multiplex PCR. The sample contains around 250,000 clones, 65% to 85% of which appear only once. Source material: PBMCs or T cells enriched from blood (not recorded which). The receptors originated from a man aged 45 to 65 who had recovered from COVID-19.

The rearrangement links TRBV7-9 to TRBJ1-1, with 10 bases identical to TRBD1. Germline loops: CDR1 SEHNR, CDR2 FQNEAQ (reference sequence). The V and J ends lost 7 bases and 4 bases, in that order; junction bases with no gene match: 6. CDR3 length: 14 residues. In DNA form, the CDR3 reads TGTGCCAGCAAACAGGGACAGGGGTTCACTGAAGCTTTCTTT. Translated: CASKQGQGFTEAFF.

The CDR3 nucleotides are TGTGCCAGCAGCCAGGGACTAGCGGGGCACAATGAGCAGTTCTTC. Protein sequence: CASSQGLAGHNEQFF. The chain is built from TRBV3-1 (or the pseudogene TRBV3-2) and TRBJ2-1; 13 bases map to TRBD2. V was pared by 3 bases and J by 5 bases, with 1 base of the junction left unmatched. The CDR3 covers 15 residues. Germline assignment: CDR1 LGHDT and CDR2 YNNKEL (reference sequence).

The gene calls are TRBV7-2 and TRBJ2-1; tentative D call: TRBD1 (6 bases). The CDR3 spans 15 residues. The V gene's germline CDR1 is SGHTA and CDR2 FQGNSA. The V end lost 1 base, the J end lost 12 bases, and 19 bases lay between the germline ends. The CDR3 sequence: CASSLDVVGQLGQFF. The CDR3 region has the DNA TGTGCCAGCAGCTTAGACGTGGTGGGACAACTCGGGCAGTTCTTC.

This chain links TRBV5-4 with TRBJ2-1; 10 bases are a match to TRBD2. Losses at the gene ends were 0 bases for V and 8 bases for J; bases not matched to a gene: 11. This CDR3 contains 17 residues. Germline CDR1 reads SGHNT; CDR2 reads YYREEE (reference sequence). As DNA, the CDR3 is TGTGCCAGCAGCTTGGCCCCCATAGCGGGAGGTATATATGAGCAGTTCTTC. Translated, it gives CASSLAPIAGGIYEQFF. The whole variable domain, filled in from reference TRBV5-4 and TRBJ2-1, reads ETGVTQSPTHLIKTRGQQVTLRCSSQSGHNTVSWYQQALGQGPQFIFQYYREEENGRGNFPPRFSGLQFPNYSSELNVNALELDDSALYLCASSLAPIAGGIYEQFFGPGTRLTVL.

The chain has TRBV7-3 and TRBJ1-5; 8 nucleotides agree with TRBD1. This CDR3 has 17 residues. V dropped 4 bases and J dropped 0; count of bases not matched to a gene: 8. Germline CDR1 SGHTA, CDR2 FQGTGA. CDR3 sequence: CASSSPDRGLSNQPQHF. The CDR3 DNA follows: TGTGCCAGCAGCTCACCTGACAGGGGTCTTAGCAATCAGCCCCAGCATTTT.

The chain couples TRBV7-3 to TRBJ2-3; weak D call: TRBD1 (5 bases). Germline-derived CDR1 and CDR2 are SGHTA and FQGTGA. V was cut by 2 bases and J by 4 bases, with 7 bases left in between. The CDR3 length is 13 residues. The CDR3 DNA sequence: TGTGCCAGCAGCTTAGGGGCGGCAGATACGCAGTATTTT. Amino acid sequence: CASSLGAADTQYF. The entire variable domain, with the rest obtained from reference TRBV7-3 and TRBJ2-3, is as follows: GAGVSQTPSNKVTEKGKYVELRCDPISGHTALYWYRQSLGQGPEFLIYFQGTGAADDSGLPNDRFFAVRPEGSVSTLKIQRTERGDSAVYLCASSLGAADTQYFGPGTRLTVL.

The CDR3 sequence is CAWSGTAGNTIYF. DNA of the CDR3: TGTGCCTGGAGTGGGACAGCGGGAAACACCATATATTTT. This chain joins TRBV30 and TRBJ1-3; tentatively, D is TRBD1 (6 bases). Germline-derived CDR1 and CDR2 are GTSNPN and SVGIG (reference sequence). V was clipped by 1 base and J by 4 bases, with 8 bases between them. The CDR3 sequence is 13 residues long.

The chain uses TRBV10-2 and TRBJ1-2; 7 bases line up with TRBD1. The CDR3 runs to 14 residues. V lost 2 bases to trimming and J lost 2 bases; unmatched junction nucleotides: 2. The germline CDR1 and CDR2 sequences are WSHSY and SAAADI. The CDR3 nucleotides are TGCGCCAGCAGTGAGGGACAGGCCAACTATGGCTACACCTTC. Amino acids: CASSEGQANYGYTF.

CDR3 loop: CASSQGTSGGADTQYF. The CDR3 nucleotides read TGTGCCAGCAGCCAAGGGACTAGCGGGGGGGCAGATACGCAGTATTTT. The chain employs TRBV4-2 and TRBJ2-3; 15 bases align to TRBD2. The J segment lost 4 bases and the V segment lost 1 base, leaving 0 bases of the junction unmatched. Per the germline V gene, CDR1 is LGHNA and CDR2 is YNFKEQ. This CDR3 has 16 residues.

The chain uses TRBV20-1 and TRBJ2-3; 10 positions agree with TRBD2. The CDR3 sequence is 14 residues long. From germline, CDR1 is DFQATT and CDR2 SNEGSKA (reference sequence). V was pared by 3 bases and J by 3 bases, with 3 bases of the junction left unmatched. DNA of the CDR3: TGCAGTGCTAGTTCTAGCGGGAGAACAGATACGCAGTATTTT. This encodes CSASSSGRTDTQYF.

The rearrangement uses TRBV6-5 and TRBJ2-2, with D tentatively TRBD1 (5 bases). The CDR3 runs to 14 residues. The germline V gene has CDR1 MNHEY and CDR2 SVGAGI. The V end was cut by 6 bases, the J end by 0 bases, with 8 bases between. In nucleotides, the CDR3 is TGTGCCAGCAGAAGGGGCGCGAACACCGGGGAGCTGTTTTTT. It specifies CASRRGANTGELFF.

DNA for the CDR3: TGCGCCAGCAGCAACCTCCGACAGAACACTGAAGCTTTCTTT. Amino acids: CASSNLRQNTEAFF. The gene calls are TRBV5-1 and TRBJ1-1, with D uncertain. The V gene's germline CDR1 is SGHRS and CDR2 YFSETQ. The CDR3 runs 14 residues. V was trimmed by 4 bases and J by 1 base, leaving 11 bases between them.

The chain combines TRBV7-9 with TRBJ2-3; maybe TRBD1 (6 bases). Trimming pared 1 base from V and 2 bases from J, leaving 7 bases between. The CDR3 spans 14 residues. Germline V CDR1 and CDR2: SEHNR, FQNEAQ (reference sequence). The CDR3: CASSLDRDTDTQYF. The CDR3 DNA reads TGTGCCAGCAGCTTAGACAGGGACACAGATACGCAGTATTTT.

In this sample, this clone turned up a few times. The CDR3 loop is CASSPGTGFGEQFF. CDR3 in DNA: TGTGCCAGTAGTCCCGGGACAGGGTTTGGTGAGCAGTTCTTC. V and J are TRBV19 and TRBJ2-1; 9 positions agree with TRBD1. The CDR3 runs 14 residues. Germline V lookup: CDR1 LNHDA, CDR2 SQIVND (reference sequence). The trim removed 5 bases at V and 9 bases at J, leaving 8 bases unmatched.